This T cell receptor (beta chain) stems from a study of blood T cells in healthy people across ages. Details on this clonotype: Its antigen is undetermined.

General observations from the study: Investigators viewed diversity estimates from one million T cells as underestimates, the study reported.

Extracted total RNA amounted to at least 5.5 micrograms for each sample. V was cut by 0 bases and J by 6 bases, with 12 bases left in between. The CDR3 extends over 14 amino acids. Germline CDR1 SEHNR, CDR2 FQNEAQ (reference sequence). With a J-beta primer mix and a sample-barcoded 5' primer, a second PCR ran roughly 6 to 11 cycles. TCRdb called the 5' RACE reads again in MiXCR, with one record for every CDR3 protein. The data show fewer than 1.5 million distinct CDR3 sequences, with around 39% seen just once and around 8% held by the top ten. The rearrangement joins TRBV7-9 to TRBJ2-7, with a tentative D call TRBD2 (5 bases). The TCR sequence derives from a woman under 30 in good health. Specimen: blood. This chain's CDR3 is CASSLAGDRGEQYF. The CDR3 nucleotides read TGTGCCAGCAGCTTAGCGGGAGACCGGGGCGAGCAGTACTTC.